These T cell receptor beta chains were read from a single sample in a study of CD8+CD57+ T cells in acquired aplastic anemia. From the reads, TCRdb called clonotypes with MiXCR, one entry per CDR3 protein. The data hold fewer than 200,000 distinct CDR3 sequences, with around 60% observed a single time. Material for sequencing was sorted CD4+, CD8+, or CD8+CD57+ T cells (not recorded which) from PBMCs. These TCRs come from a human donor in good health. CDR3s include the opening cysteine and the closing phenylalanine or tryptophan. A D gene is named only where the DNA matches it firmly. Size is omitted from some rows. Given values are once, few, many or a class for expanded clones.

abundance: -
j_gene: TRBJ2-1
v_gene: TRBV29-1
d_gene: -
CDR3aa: CSVVGGGSYNEQFF
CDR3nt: TGCAGCGTTGTTGGGGGAGGCTCCTACAATGAGCAGTTCTTC

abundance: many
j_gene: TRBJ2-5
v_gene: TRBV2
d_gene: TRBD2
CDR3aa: CASSEMVELAGEETQYF
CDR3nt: TGTGCCAGCAGTGAAATGGTTGAACTAGCGGGGGAAGAGACCCAGTACTTC

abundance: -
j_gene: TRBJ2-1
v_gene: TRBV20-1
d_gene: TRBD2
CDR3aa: CSVLAGGPWNEQFF
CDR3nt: TGCAGTGTTTTAGCGGGGGGGCCATGGAATGAGCAGTTCTTC

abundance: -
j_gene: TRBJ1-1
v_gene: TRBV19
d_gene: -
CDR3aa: CASSYFHNTEAFF
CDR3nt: TGTGCCAGTAGCTACTTCCATAACACTGAAGCTTTCTTT

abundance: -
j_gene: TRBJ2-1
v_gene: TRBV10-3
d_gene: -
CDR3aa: CAISESAAINEQFF
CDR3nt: TGTGCCATCAGTGAGTCTGCAGCTATCAATGAGCAGTTCTTC

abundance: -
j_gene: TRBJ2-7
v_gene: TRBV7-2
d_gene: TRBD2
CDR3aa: CASSLAAGGPVEQYF
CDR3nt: TGTGCCAGCAGCTTAGCGGCGGGGGGGCCGGTGGAGCAGTACTTC

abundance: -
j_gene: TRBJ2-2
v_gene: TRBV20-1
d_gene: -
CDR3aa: CSASDGFGELFF
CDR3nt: TGCAGTGCTAGTGACGGGTTCGGGGAGCTGTTTTTT

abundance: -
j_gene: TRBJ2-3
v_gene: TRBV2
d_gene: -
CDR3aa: CASKPSSSTDTQYF
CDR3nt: TGTGCCAGCAAGCCTAGTTCTAGCACAGATACGCAGTATTTT

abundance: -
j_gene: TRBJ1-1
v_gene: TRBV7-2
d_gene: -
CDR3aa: CASSPWVRAEAFF
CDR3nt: TGTGCCAGCAGCCCTTGGGTTAGGGCTGAAGCTTTCTTT

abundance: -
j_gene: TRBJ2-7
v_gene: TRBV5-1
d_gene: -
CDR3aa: CASSFRAGSYEQYF
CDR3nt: TGCGCCAGCAGCTTCAGGGCCGGGTCCTACGAGCAGTACTTC

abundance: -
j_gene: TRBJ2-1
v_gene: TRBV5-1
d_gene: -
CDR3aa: CASSLGQDEQFF
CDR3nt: TGCGCCAGCAGCTTGGGGCAGGATGAGCAGTTCTTC

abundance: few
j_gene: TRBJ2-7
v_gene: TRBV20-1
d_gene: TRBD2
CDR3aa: CSAERESGGEQYF
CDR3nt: TGCAGTGCCGAGCGGGAGAGCGGAGGGGAGCAGTACTTC

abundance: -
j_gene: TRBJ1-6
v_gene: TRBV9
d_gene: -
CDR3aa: CASSVVQDSPLHF
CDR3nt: TGTGCCAGCAGCGTTGTACAAGATTCACCCCTCCACTTT

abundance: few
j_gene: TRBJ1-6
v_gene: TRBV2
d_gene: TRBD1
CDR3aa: CASTTQGAGSPLHF
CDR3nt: TGTGCCAGCACCACCCAGGGGGCAGGGTCACCCCTCCACTTT

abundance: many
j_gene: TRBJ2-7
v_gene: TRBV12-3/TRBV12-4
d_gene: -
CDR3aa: CASSSDVSYEQYF
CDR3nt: TGTGCCAGCAGTTCGGACGTCTCCTACGAGCAGTACTTC

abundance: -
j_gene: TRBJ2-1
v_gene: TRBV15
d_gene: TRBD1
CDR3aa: CATSRAGQGRVTEQFF
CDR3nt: TGTGCCACCAGCAGGGCTGGACAGGGAAGGGTTACTGAGCAGTTCTTC

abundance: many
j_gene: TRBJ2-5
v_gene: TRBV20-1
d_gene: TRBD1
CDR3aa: CSARSQGRGETQYF
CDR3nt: TGCAGTGCTAGGTCACAGGGGCGAGGAGAGACCCAGTACTTC

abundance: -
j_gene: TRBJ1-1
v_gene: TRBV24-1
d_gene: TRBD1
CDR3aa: CATSEGLRDSEAFF
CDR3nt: TGTGCCACCAGTGAAGGGCTCCGGGACAGTGAAGCTTTCTTT

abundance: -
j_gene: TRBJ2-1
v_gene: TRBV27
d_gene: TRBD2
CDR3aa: CASSIGLVGGEQFF
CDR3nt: TGTGCCAGCAGTATAGGACTAGTAGGTGGTGAGCAGTTCTTC

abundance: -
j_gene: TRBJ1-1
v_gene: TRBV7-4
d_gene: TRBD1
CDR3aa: CASSPQGALNTEAFF
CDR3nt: TGTGCCAGCAGCCCCCAGGGGGCCCTGAACACTGAAGCTTTCTTT

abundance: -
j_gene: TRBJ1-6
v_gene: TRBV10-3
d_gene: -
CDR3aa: CASSYSIRDSPLHF
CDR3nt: TGTGCCAGCAGTTACTCGATCCGAGATTCACCCCTCCACTTT

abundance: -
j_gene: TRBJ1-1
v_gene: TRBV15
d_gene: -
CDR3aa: CATSSLGYTEAFF
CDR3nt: TGTGCCACCAGTAGTCTCGGGTACACTGAAGCTTTCTTT

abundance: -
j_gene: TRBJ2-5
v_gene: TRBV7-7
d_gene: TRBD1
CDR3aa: CASSLVRQGPGETQYF
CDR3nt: TGTGCTAGCAGCTTGGTAAGACAGGGACCAGGAGAGACCCAGTACTTC

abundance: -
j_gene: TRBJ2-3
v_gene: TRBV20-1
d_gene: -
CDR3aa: CSARGGKGLKDTQYF
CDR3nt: TGCAGTGCTAGAGGTGGTAAGGGTCTTAAAGATACGCAGTATTTT

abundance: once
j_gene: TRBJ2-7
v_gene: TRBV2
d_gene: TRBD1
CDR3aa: CASSGGQTYEQYF
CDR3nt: TGTGCCAGCAGTGGGGGACAGACCTACGAGCAGTACTTC

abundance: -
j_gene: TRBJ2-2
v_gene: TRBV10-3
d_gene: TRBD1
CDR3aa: CAISEGGQGFTGELFF
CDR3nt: TGTGCCATCAGCGAAGGGGGACAGGGTTTTACCGGGGAGCTGTTTTTT

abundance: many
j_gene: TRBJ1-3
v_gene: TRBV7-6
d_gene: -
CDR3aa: CASSTRPGDSGNTIYF
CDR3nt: TGTGCCAGCAGCACTCGCCCAGGAGACTCTGGAAACACCATATATTTT

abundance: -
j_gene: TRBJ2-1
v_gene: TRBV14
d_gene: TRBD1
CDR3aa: CASSTSGTGAAEQFF
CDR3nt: TGTGCCAGCAGCACGTCCGGGACAGGGGCAGCTGAGCAGTTCTTC

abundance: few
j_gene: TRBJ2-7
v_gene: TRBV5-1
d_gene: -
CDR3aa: CASSPTGKSSYEQYF
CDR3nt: TGCGCCAGCAGCCCAACAGGGAAGAGCTCCTACGAGCAGTACTTC

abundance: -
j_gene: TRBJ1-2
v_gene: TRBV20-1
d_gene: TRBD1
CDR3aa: CSATSPGTGNGYTF
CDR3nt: TGCAGTGCTACCTCACCCGGGACAGGGAATGGCTACACCTTC

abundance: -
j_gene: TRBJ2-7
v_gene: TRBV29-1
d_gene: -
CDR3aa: CSAKTELNYEQYF
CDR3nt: TGCAGCGCTAAGACAGAGTTGAACTACGAGCAGTACTTC

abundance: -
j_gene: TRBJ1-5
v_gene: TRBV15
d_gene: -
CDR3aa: CATSRDMEYWLGAQPQHF
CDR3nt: TGTGCCACCAGCAGAGATATGGAATATTGGTTGGGGGCCCAGCCCCAGCATTTT

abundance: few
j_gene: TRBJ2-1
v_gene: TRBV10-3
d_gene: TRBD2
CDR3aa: CAIRVTSSNNEQFF
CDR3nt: TGTGCCATCAGGGTGACTAGCAGTAACAATGAGCAGTTCTTC

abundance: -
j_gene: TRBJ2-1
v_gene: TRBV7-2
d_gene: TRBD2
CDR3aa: CASGVAGGPYNEQFF
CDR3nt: TGTGCCAGCGGCGTAGCGGGAGGGCCGTACAATGAGCAGTTCTTC

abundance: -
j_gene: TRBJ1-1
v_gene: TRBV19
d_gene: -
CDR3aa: CASSTPGWTGMNTEAFF
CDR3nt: TGTGCCAGTAGTACCCCAGGGTGGACGGGCATGAACACTGAAGCTTTCTTT

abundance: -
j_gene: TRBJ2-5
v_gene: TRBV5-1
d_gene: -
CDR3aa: CASSWKETQYF
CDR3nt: TGCGCCAGCAGCTGGAAAGAGACCCAGTACTTC

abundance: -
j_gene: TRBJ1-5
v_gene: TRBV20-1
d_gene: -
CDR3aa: CSAGRQSDQPQHF
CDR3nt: TGCAGTGCTGGAAGACAGTCGGATCAGCCCCAGCATTTT

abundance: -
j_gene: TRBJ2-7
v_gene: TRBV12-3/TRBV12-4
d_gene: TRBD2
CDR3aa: CASSLRLAGGDEQYF
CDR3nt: TGTGCCAGCAGTTTAAGACTAGCGGGAGGTGACGAGCAGTACTTC

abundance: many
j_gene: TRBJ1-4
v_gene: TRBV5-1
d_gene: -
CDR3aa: CASSLAGRFATNEKLFF
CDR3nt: TGCGCCAGCAGCTTGGCGGGCAGATTTGCAACTAATGAAAAACTGTTTTTT

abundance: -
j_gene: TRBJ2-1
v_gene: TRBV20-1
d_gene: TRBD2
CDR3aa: CSARTSGVYNEQFF
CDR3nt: TGCAGTGCTAGGACTAGCGGGGTTTACAATGAGCAGTTCTTC

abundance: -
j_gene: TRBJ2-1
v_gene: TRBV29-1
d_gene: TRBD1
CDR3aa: CSVEGVKGAGAYNEQFF
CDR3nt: TGCAGCGTTGAAGGAGTGAAGGGGGCCGGTGCCTACAATGAGCAGTTCTTC

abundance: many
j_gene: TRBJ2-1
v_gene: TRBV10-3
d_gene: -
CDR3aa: CALGSTLGEQFF
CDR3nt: TGTGCCCTCGGGTCAACGTTGGGGGAGCAGTTCTTC

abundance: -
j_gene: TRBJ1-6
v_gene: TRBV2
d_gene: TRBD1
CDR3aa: CASSPGTGGWSSPLHF
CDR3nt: TGTGCCAGCAGTCCCGGGACAGGGGGCTGGAGTTCACCCCTCCACTTT

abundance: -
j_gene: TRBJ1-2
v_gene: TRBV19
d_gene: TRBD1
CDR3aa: CATLPRDRPSNYGYTF
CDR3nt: TGTGCCACTCTCCCCCGGGACAGACCCTCTAACTATGGCTACACCTTC

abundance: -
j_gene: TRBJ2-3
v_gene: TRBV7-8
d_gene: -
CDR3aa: CASSPVQAGSSTDTQYF
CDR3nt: TGTGCCAGCAGCCCCGTGCAGGCGGGGTCTAGCACAGATACGCAGTATTTT

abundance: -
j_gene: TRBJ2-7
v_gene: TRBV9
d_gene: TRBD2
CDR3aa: CASSVEGGAGYEQYF
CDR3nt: TGTGCCAGCAGCGTAGAGGGAGGGGCCGGCTACGAGCAGTACTTC

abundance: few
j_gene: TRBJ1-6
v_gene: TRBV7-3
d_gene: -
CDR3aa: CASSSYPRQEGGSPLHF
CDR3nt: TGTGCCAGCAGCTCCTACCCCCGACAGGAAGGAGGTTCACCCCTCCACTTT

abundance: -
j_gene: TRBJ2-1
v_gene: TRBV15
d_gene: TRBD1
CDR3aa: CATSRDGDRASYNEQFF
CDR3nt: TGTGCCACCAGCAGAGATGGGGACAGGGCCTCCTACAATGAGCAGTTCTTC

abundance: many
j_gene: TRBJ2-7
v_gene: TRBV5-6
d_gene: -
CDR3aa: CASSLDRAEQYF
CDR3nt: TGTGCCAGCAGCTTGGACAGGGCCGAGCAGTACTTC

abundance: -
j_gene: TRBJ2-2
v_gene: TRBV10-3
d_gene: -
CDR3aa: CAVTGLNTGELFF
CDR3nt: TGTGCCGTGACGGGGCTGAACACCGGGGAGCTGTTTTTT

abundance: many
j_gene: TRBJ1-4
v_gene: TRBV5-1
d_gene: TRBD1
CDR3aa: CASSLGPGQGPINEKLFF
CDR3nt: TGCGCCAGCAGCCTGGGACCGGGACAGGGACCCATTAATGAAAAACTGTTTTTT

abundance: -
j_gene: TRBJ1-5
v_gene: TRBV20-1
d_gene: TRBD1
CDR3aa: CSARVSGGDVQPQHF
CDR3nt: TGCAGTGCTAGAGTGTCAGGGGGGGACGTTCAGCCCCAGCATTTT